Following are 21 T cell receptor beta chains from one sample sequenced in a study of T cell repertoires in cytomegalovirus infection (dated by TCRdb to about 2019). TCRdb records Illumina HiSeq 1500 as the sequencer. The public reads were reanalyzed by TCRdb: fastp trimming at Q25, MiXCR alignment, in-frame beta chains only. Under each unique CDR3 protein, matching rows form one entry showing the most common genes and DNA. The table for this sample lists approximately 500,000 distinct CDR3 sequences; 16% of them were counted only once. The ten largest account for more than 20% of the sample. Sequencing used CD8+ T cells from PBMCs. These receptors were taken from a human donor in good health (CMV status not recorded). Some clones in this sample may be carry-over from other donors' samples.

The genes are TRBV7-9 and TRBJ2-7; a weak D match, TRBD2 (6 bases). Germline V gene sequence: CDR1 SEHNR, CDR2 FQNEAQ (reference sequence). Trimming pared 5 bases from V and 0 bases from J, leaving 14 bases between. This CDR3 contains 15 residues. The CDR3 DNA reads as TGTGCCAGCAGCCTAGGGACTTTTAGCTCCTACGAGCAGTACTTC. It is translated as CASSLGTFSSYEQYF.

A word on this clonotype: At one boundary the junction diverges from the germline segment, which might be a read error. V gene TRBV7-3 combines with J gene TRBJ1-1; D is perhaps TRBD1 (6 bases). The CDR3 spans 15 residues. Germline CDR1 SGHTA, CDR2 FQGTGA. The CDR3 region is CASGLTGGAGTEAFF. The CDR3 DNA reads TGTGCCAGCGGCTTAACTGGGGGGGCCGGGACTGAAGCTTTCTTT.

This clonotype was seen many times. The chain carries TRBV15 and TRBJ1-1, with 8 nucleotides matching TRBD1. CDR1 and CDR2 (germline): LNHNV, YYDKDF (reference sequence). V shed 4 bases and J 6 bases; nucleotides not matched to a gene: 10. The CDR3 covers 15 residues. The DNA for the CDR3 is TGTGCCACCAGCACCGACAGGGGAGGTGCGGCTGAAGCTTTCTTT. Its translation: CATSTDRGGAAEAFF.

The sample holds many counts of this clonotype. The chain uses TRBV7-2 and TRBJ1-6, with D possibly matching TRBD1 (6 bases). Trimming took 1 base from V and 1 from J, leaving 11 bases between them. From germline, CDR1 is SGHTA and CDR2 FQGNSA. There are 17 residues in the CDR3. The CDR3 nucleotides read TGTGCCAGCAGCTTAGAGGGGGGTGCGTCCTATAATTCACCCCTCCACTTT. Translating gives CASSLEGGASYNSPLHF.

This clonotype has ten or more counts. The chain recombines TRBV11-2 with TRBJ2-3; D gene unclear. Per germline, CDR1 SGHAT and CDR2 FQNNGV. V gave up 3 bases and J gave up 1 base, with 11 bases separating them. The CDR3 totals 15 residues. CDR3 in DNA: TGTGCCAGCAGCTTTCGCCGTCCGGGCACAGATACGCAGTATTTT. Translating gives CASSFRRPGTDTQYF.

This clonotype was seen many times. V gene TRBV7-9 combines with J gene TRBJ2-6; the match to TRBD1 covers 7 bases. The V gene end was trimmed by 5 bases and the J gene end by 8 bases; junction bases not matched to a gene: 15. The CDR3 extends over 17 amino acids. CDR1 is SEHNR, CDR2 FQNEAQ, per germline (reference sequence). The DNA of the CDR3 is TGTGCCAGCAGCGAACATCCGACAGGGCGGAGGACCAACGTCCTGACTTTC. It translates to CASSEHPTGRRTNVLTF.

This clonotype has a handful of counts. The chain employs TRBV9 and TRBJ2-7, with 7 bases aligning to TRBD2. From germline, CDR1 is SGDLS and CDR2 YYNGEE. The CDR3 sequence is 14 residues long. The V gene end was trimmed by 4 bases and the J gene end by 3 bases; junction bases not matched to a gene: 7. For the CDR3, the DNA is TGTGCCAGCAGCCCCTCTGCGGGGGACTACGAGCAGTACTTC. This codes for CASSPSAGDYEQYF.

This chain uses TRBV3-1 with TRBJ1-2; D may be TRBD1 (5 bases). V gave up 3 bases and J gave up 4 bases, with 18 bases separating them. This CDR3 is 16 amino acids long. The germline V gene encodes CDR1 LGHDT and CDR2 YNNKEL (reference sequence). This CDR3 is CASSHLRAGVPYGYTF. CDR3 sequence (DNA): TGTGCCAGCAGCCACCTAAGGGCGGGGGTCCCCTATGGCTACACCTTC.

Many counts were recorded for this clonotype. This chain uses TRBV28 with TRBJ2-3; D is undetermined. The ends were cut back, 4 bases at V and 14 bases at J, with 22 bases in the middle. Germline V lookup: CDR1 MDHEN, CDR2 SYDVKM. This CDR3 is built from 14 residues. The CDR3 sequence: CASSSLKTLISGYF. The CDR3 DNA sequence: TGTGCCAGCAGTTCTCTCAAGACTCTCATCTCAGGGTATTTT.

The chain combines TRBV19 with TRBJ2-1; TRBD2 agrees at 7 bases. Germline-derived CDR1 and CDR2 are LNHDA and SQIVND (reference sequence). Germline trimming cut 6 bases from V and 0 bases from J; bases unmatched to any gene: 11. The CDR3 extends over 17 amino acids. The CDR3 sequence is CASSGLAETSSYNEQFF. The CDR3 region has the DNA TGTGCCAGTAGCGGGCTAGCGGAAACCAGCTCCTACAATGAGCAGTTCTTC.

This chain links TRBV6-6 with TRBJ1-1; perhaps TRBD1 as D (5 bases). The CDR3 totals 17 residues. Trimming pared 6 bases from V and 5 bases from J, leaving 25 bases between. The germline CDR1 and CDR2 sequences are MNHNY and SVGAGI (reference sequence). The CDR3: CASSPPHRGLGGTEAFF. The CDR3, as DNA: TGTGCCAGCAGCCCTCCCCATAGGGGCTTGGGGGGGACTGAAGCTTTCTTT.

This clonotype has more than one count but fewer than ten. J is TRBJ1-1 and V is TRBV3-1; D is unresolved. CDR3 size: 13 residues. The germline CDR1 and CDR2 sequences are LGHDT and YNNKEL (reference sequence). Trimming cost V 4 bases and J 5 bases, with 11 bases left between them. CDR3 protein: CASSPLGETEAFF. CDR3 in DNA: TGTGCCAGCAGCCCGCTGGGCGAGACTGAAGCTTTCTTT.

This clonotype was seen a few times. The chain couples TRBV6-5 to TRBJ1-1; D not certain. This CDR3 is built from 15 residues. Germline loops: CDR1 MNHEY, CDR2 SVGAGI. Trimming took off 2 bases at V and 2 bases at J, with 12 bases between the two ends. CDR3 coding DNA: TGTGCCAGCAGTTACGCTTTGCGGCCTAACACTGAAGCTTTCTTT. It yields the protein CASSYALRPNTEAFF.

The chain carries TRBV7-6 and TRBJ1-2; TRBD1 is a possible D gene (5 bases). Trimming took 3 bases from V and 7 from J, leaving 12 bases between them. The CDR3 has 13 residues. The germline gives CDR1 SGHVS, CDR2 FNYEAQ. CDR3: CASSLAVGTGYTF. The CDR3 nucleotides are TGTGCCAGCAGCTTGGCTGTGGGGACTGGCTACACCTTC.

This clonotype was observed at least ten times. V usage is TRBV7-8 and J usage is TRBJ1-5, with unresolved D. The CDR3 sequence is 14 residues long. Germline loops: CDR1 SGHVS, CDR2 FQNEAQ. Deletions cut 1 base from V and 3 bases from J, with 7 bases between. The CDR3 spells CASSLGQYNQPQHF. CDR3 in DNA: TGTGCCAGCAGCTTAGGGCAGTACAATCAGCCCCAGCATTTT.

The chain uses TRBV11-2 and TRBJ2-7; no definite D call. This CDR3 region has 11 residues. Trimming pared 8 bases from V and 3 bases from J, leaving 8 bases between. Per germline, CDR1 SGHAT and CDR2 FQNNGV. The CDR3 region has the DNA TGTGCCAGCGGGTTTCTCTACGAGCAGTACTTC. It encodes CASGFLYEQYF.

This clonotype has at least ten counts. The V gene is TRBV9, the J gene TRBJ2-5, with 12 bases matching TRBD2. Germline CDR1 reads SGDLS; CDR2 reads YYNGEE. V shed 0 bases, J shed 2 bases, and the junction held 5 bases outside the gene matches. The CDR3 has 17 residues. CDR3 residues: CASSVVETSGGQETQYF. CDR3 DNA: TGTGCCAGCAGCGTAGTGGAGACTAGCGGGGGACAAGAGACCCAGTACTTC.

This clonotype came up many times. The genes are TRBV12-3 or TRBV12-4 and TRBJ2-4; tentatively, D is TRBD2 (6 bases). This CDR3 is 15 amino acids long. The V end was cut by 3 bases, the J end by 1 base, with 10 bases between. CDR3 in amino acids: CASSLGGKAKNIQYF. For the CDR3, the DNA is TGTGCCAGCAGTTTGGGGGGAAAGGCCAAAAACATTCAGTACTTC.

About this clonotype: This may arise from a read error, as a much more abundant clone is one base away. Lacking the conserved final phenylalanine or tryptophan, this CDR3 likely reflects a read error. The V and J genes are TRBV4-2 and TRBJ2-1; 9 positions match TRBD2. CDR1 is LGHNA and CDR2 is YNFKEQ in the germline V gene. CDR3 size: 11 residues. J was trimmed by 11 bases and V by 8 bases; bases with no gene match: 4. CDR3 protein: CASSAGGKQFL. The CDR3 DNA follows: TGTGCCAGCTCGGCGGGAGGGAAGCAGTTCTTA.

The J gene is TRBJ2-7, the V gene TRBV6-8; D gene ambiguous. The CDR3 is made up of 13 amino acids. The V gene lost 2 bases and the J gene lost 2 bases, with 7 bases spanning the gap. Germline lookup yields CDR1 MNHGY and CDR2 SAAAGT. The CDR3: CASSYISTYEQYF. CDR3 sequence (DNA): TGTGCCAGCAGTTACATCTCCACCTACGAGCAGTACTTC.

The chain employs TRBV9 and TRBJ2-2; D perhaps matches TRBD1 (5 bases). This CDR3 has 17 amino acids. CDR1 and CDR2 (germline): SGDLS, YYNGEE. V was pared by 0 bases and J by 0 bases, with 12 bases between. CDR3 amino acids: CASSVALEDTNTGELFF. CDR3 bases: TGTGCCAGCAGCGTAGCCTTAGAGGACACGAACACCGGGGAGCTGTTTTTT.